Given below is one TCR beta chain in context. The sample is drawn from a study of cytomegalovirus exposure and HLA in healthy donors. After removal of 8 bases from V and 4 bases from J, the junction contained 4 bases not matched to a gene. Germline loops: CDR1 MGHRA, CDR2 YSYEKL. CDR3 length: 12 amino acids. With 60 Vbeta and 13 Jbeta primers, the PCR was carried out. Sequencing was performed with immunoSEQ multiplex PCR; in TCRdb, only in-frame clones are kept and a portion is missing. The sample contains about 120,000 clones, 70% to 85% of which appear only once. The sequenced sample consisted of PBMCs. The chain is built from TRBV4-1 and TRBJ2-5; 7 nucleotides match TRBD1. The clonotype was recovered from a man younger than 30 in good health and CMV-seropositive. CDR3 sequence: CASADRAETQYF. In DNA form, the CDR3 reads TGCGCCAGCGCCGACAGGGCAGAGACCCAGTACTTC.